Each of the 30 T cell receptor beta chains below was sequenced from the same sample in a study of blood T cells in healthy people across ages. PCR was performed a second time for roughly 7 to 11 cycles using a sample-barcoded 5' primer and a J-beta primer mix. TCRdb ran MiXCR on the 5' RACE reads and lists one entry per CDR3 protein. The table lists hundreds of thousands of distinct CDR3 sequences, about 27% of them singletons. Separately, the same data were catalogued under a study of T cells of mothers and their children.

The sequenced sample consisted of blood. All receptors derive from a boy aged 2-15 years in good health.

This clonotype was counted a few times. The chain is built from TRBV7-8 and TRBJ2-1, with 8 bases aligning to TRBD2. CDR1 and CDR2 from the germline V gene are SGHVS and FQNEAQ. The CDR3 contains 20 residues. The J segment lost 4 bases and the V segment lost 5 bases, leaving 22 bases of the junction unmatched. CDR3 residues: CASSPGLTSATVGVYNEQFF. Here the CDR3 DNA reads TGTGCCAGCAGCCCTGGATTGACTAGCGCTACGGTGGGAGTGTACAATGAGCAGTTCTTC.

This clonotype was counted a few times. The chain joins TRBV5-1 to TRBJ2-5, with D maybe TRBD1 (5 bases). Germline values: CDR1 SGHRS, CDR2 YFSETQ. CDR3 length: 15 amino acids. V was trimmed by 5 bases and J by 2 bases, leaving 16 bases between them. The chain's CDR3 is CASRQGLAGQETQYF. CDR3 nucleotides: TGCGCCAGCAGACAAGGCTTGGCAGGGCAAGAGACCCAGTACTTC.

This clonotype was seen only a few times. The V gene is TRBV5-5, the J gene TRBJ2-1; the D gene is possibly TRBD2 (6 bases). Trimming left V 5 bases short and J 2 bases short, with 14 bases between. Germline lookup yields CDR1 SGHKS and CDR2 YYEKEE (reference sequence). The CDR3 has 15 residues. The CDR3 loop is CASSWDSGTYNEQFF. CDR3 bases: TGTGCCAGCAGTTGGGATAGCGGTACCTACAATGAGCAGTTCTTC. The full variable domain, with the rest looked up from reference TRBV5-5 and TRBJ2-1, is DAGVTQSPTHLIKTRGQQVTLRCSPISGHKSVSWYQQVLGQGPQFIFQYYEKEERGRGNFPDRFSARQFPNYSSELNVNALLLGDSALYLCASSWDSGTYNEQFFGPGTRLTVL.

The sample holds a few counts of this clonotype. This sequence joins TRBV15 and TRBJ1-2, with TRBD1 matching over 8 bases. The germline gives CDR1 LNHNV, CDR2 YYDKDF (reference sequence). The junction had 10 bases not matched to a gene; V was cut back by 5 bases and J by 8 bases. This CDR3 is built from 14 residues. The CDR3 sequence: CATSAGQGAEGYTF. CDR3 DNA: TGTGCCACCAGCGCCGGACAGGGAGCCGAGGGCTACACCTTC.

This sequence joins TRBV7-9 and TRBJ2-1, with 12 bases identical to TRBD2. Losses at the gene ends were 6 bases for V and 2 bases for J; bases not matched to a gene: 8. CDR1 is SEHNR, CDR2 FQNEAQ, per germline (reference sequence). This CDR3 is 17 amino acids long. The CDR3: CASRASGRADPYNEQFF. DNA of the CDR3: TGTGCCAGCAGGGCTAGCGGGAGGGCCGATCCCTACAATGAGCAGTTCTTC.

This clonotype has a handful of counts. J is TRBJ2-1 and V is TRBV6-5; D possibly uses TRBD1 or TRBD2 (6 bases each). The CDR3 consists of 15 residues. The germline CDR1 and CDR2 sequences are MNHEY and SVGAGI. The germline V and J ends were trimmed by 6 bases and 6 bases, with 18 bases remaining between them. CDR3 sequence: CASSRQEGVSNEQFF. Written as DNA, the CDR3 is TGTGCCAGCAGCAGACAGGAGGGGGTTTCCAATGAGCAGTTCTTC.

This clonotype turned up a few times. The rearrangement uses TRBV20-1 and TRBJ2-5; unclear D gene. V lost 3 bases and J lost 5, with 13 bases in between. The CDR3 runs 13 residues. Germline CDR1 and CDR2: DFQATT and SNEGSKA (reference sequence). The CDR3 coding sequence is TGCAGTGCTAGGACCCCAGAGTCGGAGACCCAGTACTTC. It codes for CSARTPESETQYF.

The V and J genes are TRBV7-6 and TRBJ1-1, with TRBD1 matching over 9 bases. The germline gives CDR1 SGHVS, CDR2 FNYEAQ. The CDR3 has 17 amino acids. J gave up 0 bases and V 5 bases, and 10 bases lay outside the gene matches. CDR3 amino acids: CASSGRTGVLLNTEAFF. Written as DNA, the CDR3 is TGTGCCAGCAGCGGGCGGACAGGGGTCTTACTGAACACTGAAGCTTTCTTT.

This clonotype was recorded at least ten times. J is TRBJ2-5 and V is TRBV9; 7 nucleotides agree with TRBD2. V was clipped by 0 bases and J by 1 base; unmatched bases: 0. The CDR3 consists of 14 residues. CDR1 is SGDLS and CDR2 is YYNGEE in the germline V gene. The CDR3 sequence is CASSVGGGQETQYF. The CDR3 DNA sequence: TGTGCCAGCAGCGTAGGGGGGGGCCAAGAGACCCAGTACTTC.

V is TRBV29-1 and J is TRBJ2-7; the D call may be TRBD1 or TRBD2 (5 bases each). The germline gives CDR1 SQVTM, CDR2 ANQGSEA. CDR3 size: 11 residues. V dropped 5 bases and J dropped 4 bases, with 9 bases sitting between them. The CDR3 DNA reads TGCAGCGTTCGAGGGGCTTACGAGCAGTACTTC. Protein sequence: CSVRGAYEQYF.

This clonotype was counted only a few times. The chain is built from TRBV5-1 and TRBJ2-7, with 7 bases matching TRBD1. CDR1 is SGHRS, CDR2 YFSETQ, per germline. V was pared by 7 bases and J by 2 bases, with 0 bases of the junction left unmatched. There are 11 residues in the CDR3. The CDR3 DNA reads as TGCGCCAGCGACAGGGCCTACGAGCAGTACTTC. Protein: CASDRAYEQYF.

The V call is TRBV3-1, the J call TRBJ2-3; TRBD2 agrees at 7 bases. CDR1 and CDR2 from the germline V gene are LGHDT and YNNKEL (reference sequence). V lost 5 bases and J lost 6; bases outside the gene matches: 17. This CDR3 has 17 residues. This CDR3 is CASSSDGAAGISDTQYF. The CDR3 coding sequence is TGTGCCAGCAGCTCCGATGGGGCAGCGGGGATAAGTGATACGCAGTATTTT.

The V gene is TRBV5-1, the J gene TRBJ2-5, with 9 bases fitting TRBD2. The tail of the sequence fits TRBJ2-1 better, so the J call may be wrong. Germline V gene lookup returns CDR1 SGHRS and CDR2 YFSETQ. The CDR3 length is 13 residues. The DNA for the CDR3 is TGCGCCAGCAGCAAGCGGGGGGAGGGTGAGCAGTTCTTC. Translating it yields CASSKRGEGEQFF.

The chain recombines TRBV30 with TRBJ2-5; a weak D match, TRBD1 (5 bases). The J call is in doubt because the DNA end fits TRBJ2-1 better. The CDR3 sequence is 13 residues long. The germline V gene encodes CDR1 GTSNPN and CDR2 SVGIG (reference sequence). The CDR3 loop reads CAWSLALEDKQFF. The CDR3 DNA follows: TGTGCCTGGAGTTTGGCCCTCGAGGACAAGCAGTTCTTC.

The chain employs TRBV7-6 and TRBJ2-5, with 9 bases identical to TRBD2. The CDR3 extends over 14 amino acids. V shed 5 bases and J 3 bases; nucleotides not matched to a gene: 4. Germline CDR1 SGHVS, CDR2 FNYEAQ. This CDR3 reads CASSTLAGKETQYF. CDR3 in DNA: TGTGCCAGCAGCACCCTAGCGGGGAAAGAGACCCAGTACTTC.

This chain joins TRBV5-4 and TRBJ1-2, with D possibly being TRBD1 (6 bases). Germline V gene lookup returns CDR1 SGHNT and CDR2 YYREEE (reference sequence). The length of the CDR3 is 16 residues. V was cut by 4 bases and J by 6 bases, with 22 bases left in between. The CDR3 region is CASSGPRQGRGNGYTF. The CDR3 coding sequence is TGTGCCAGCAGCGGCCCCCGGCAGGGGAGAGGAAATGGCTACACCTTC.

This chain joins TRBV5-6 and TRBJ2-1; no clear D gene. This CDR3 is 16 amino acids long. V dropped 3 bases and J dropped 5 bases, with 18 bases sitting between them. CDR1 is SGHDT, CDR2 YYEEEE, per germline. CDR3 bases: TGTGCCAGCAGCTCCTCAGGTGTGTGGCTGGACAATGAGCAGTTCTTC. It yields the protein CASSSSGVWLDNEQFF.

This clonotype was counted between two and nine times. J is TRBJ2-7 and V is TRBV7-9, with D hard to call. V lost 4 bases to trimming and J lost 5 bases, with 9 bases between them. The V gene's germline CDR1 is SEHNR and CDR2 FQNEAQ (reference sequence). This CDR3 contains 12 residues. The CDR3 DNA is TGTGCCAGCAGCTCGATGATCCACGAGCAGTACTTC. This encodes CASSSMIHEQYF.

This clonotype was picked up many times. The J gene is TRBJ2-5, the V gene TRBV7-2, with D uncertain. This CDR3 is 11 amino acids long. V was shortened by 8 bases and J by 7 bases, with 11 bases between the two germline ends. Germline lookup yields CDR1 SGHTA and CDR2 FQGNSA. In DNA, the CDR3 is TGTGCCAGCTCCCCGGCGCTGACCCAGTACTTC. Amino acid sequence: CASSPALTQYF. Together with reference TRBV7-2 and TRBJ2-5, the CDR3 gives the full variable domain: GAGVSQSPSNKVTEKGKDVELRCDPISGHTALYWYRQSLGQGLEFLIYFQGNSAPDKSGLPSDRFSAERTGGSVSTLTIQRTQQEDSAVYLCASSPALTQYFGPGTRLLVL.

The genes are TRBV20-1 and TRBJ2-5, with D perhaps TRBD2 (7 bases). In germline, CDR1 is DFQATT, CDR2 SNEGSKA (reference sequence). The CDR3 totals 16 residues. V was shortened by 5 bases and J by 2 bases, with 21 bases between the two germline ends. The CDR3 loop reads CSAFGGRALRQETQYF. CDR3 nucleotides: TGCAGTGCTTTCGGGGGGCGCGCCTTACGGCAAGAGACCCAGTACTTC.

This chain links TRBV7-3 with TRBJ2-3; TRBD2 aligns across 15 bases. Looked up from germline, CDR1 is SGHTA and CDR2 is FQGTGA. V lost 4 bases to trimming and J lost 6 bases; unmatched junction nucleotides: 5. CDR3 length equals 16 residues. This CDR3 is CASSSGTSGGWDTQYF. The CDR3 nucleotides read TGTGCCAGCAGCTCCGGGACTAGCGGGGGGTGGGATACGCAGTATTTT.

This clonotype was observed a few times. DNA of the CDR3: TGTGCCAGCAGCATCGACAGGGTCGGTTACGAGCAGTACTTC. Translating it yields CASSIDRVGYEQYF. V and J are TRBV7-3 and TRBJ2-5; 7 bases agree with TRBD1. Near its end, the DNA agrees better with TRBJ2-7, so the J call may be wrong. Looked up from germline, CDR1 is SGHTA and CDR2 is FQGTGA. CDR3 length: 14 amino acids.

The CDR3 sequence is CASSQGPGEGAVRGYTF. The CDR3 DNA sequence: TGCGCCAGCAGCCAAGGTCCCGGGGAGGGGGCAGTGAGAGGCTACACCTTC. The J gene is TRBJ1-2, the V gene TRBV4-1; 7 bases match TRBD1. Germline CDR1 and CDR2: MGHRA and YSYEKL. The CDR3 loop spans 17 amino acids. After removal of 1 base from V and 8 bases from J, the junction contained 16 bases not matched to a gene.

The rearrangement uses TRBV12-3 or TRBV12-4 and TRBJ2-1; 16 bases fit TRBD2. This CDR3 region has 19 residues. With V trimmed by 6 bases and J by 2 bases, 10 bases remained unmatched. The CDR3 sequence is CASSSQGLAGGSTYNEQFF. The CDR3, as DNA: TGTGCCAGCAGCTCCCAGGGACTAGCGGGGGGGTCCACCTACAATGAGCAGTTCTTC.

This chain links TRBV3-1 with TRBJ2-2; D tentatively reads TRBD1 or TRBD2 (5 bases each). Trimming left V 1 base short and J 0 bases short, with 15 bases between. Germline V lookup: CDR1 LGHDT, CDR2 YNNKEL (reference sequence). CDR3 length: 18 residues. Here the CDR3 DNA reads TGTGCCAGCAGCCAAGGCCAGGGACGCCTCACGAACACCGGGGAGCTGTTTTTT. Protein product: CASSQGQGRLTNTGELFF.

In this sample, this clonotype turned up a few times. The gene calls are TRBV5-1 and TRBJ2-3; TRBD1 matches at 7 bases. The CDR3 has 14 residues. Germline CDR1 and CDR2: SGHRS and YFSETQ. Trimming removed 4 bases from V and 0 bases from J; junction bases left unmatched: 2. The CDR3 DNA reads TGCGCCAGCAGCGGGGGACAGAGCACAGATACGCAGTATTTT. This gives the protein CASSGGQSTDTQYF. Full variable domain (missing parts from reference TRBV5-1 and TRBJ2-3): KAGVTQTPRYLIKTRGQQVTLSCSPISGHRSVSWYQQTPGQGLQFLFEYFSETQRNKGNFPGRFSGRQFSNSRSEMNVSTLELGDSALYLCASSGGQSTDTQYFGPGTRLTVL.

This clonotype was picked up one time. This rearrangement joins TRBV9 to TRBJ1-2; TRBD1 matches at 7 bases. Germline trimming cut 2 bases from V and 8 bases from J; bases unmatched to any gene: 6. Germline CDR1 SGDLS, CDR2 YYNGEE. The CDR3 runs to 13 residues. DNA for the CDR3: TGTGCCAGCAGCGTCGACAGGGCTGGAGGCTACACCTTC. It yields the protein CASSVDRAGGYTF.

This clonotype was counted only a few times. The CDR3 sequence is CASSLQAANYGYTF. The CDR3 DNA is TGTGCCAGCAGTTTACAAGCCGCTAACTATGGCTACACCTTC. V and J are TRBV12-3 or TRBV12-4 and TRBJ1-2; no definite D call. V lost 2 bases, J lost 0 bases, and 7 bases lay in between. The CDR3 has 14 amino acids.

The gene calls are TRBV29-1 and TRBJ2-4; no clear D gene. The V end lost 5 bases, the J end lost 16 bases, and 15 bases lay between the germline ends. The CDR3 runs to 10 residues. Germline CDR1 is SQVTM and CDR2 is ANQGSEA. CDR3 in amino acids: CSVLMGFLYF. CDR3 DNA: TGCAGCGTTTTGATGGGGTTTCTATACTTC.

The chain employs TRBV3-1 and TRBJ1-2; 10 bases are shared with TRBD1. Germline V CDR1 and CDR2: LGHDT, YNNKEL (reference sequence). The CDR3 contains 13 residues. V shed 2 bases and J 7 bases; nucleotides not matched to a gene: 1. The chain's CDR3 is CASSQRDRGGYTF. Here the CDR3 DNA reads TGTGCCAGCAGCCAACGGGACAGGGGTGGCTACACCTTC. Drawing the rest from reference TRBV3-1 and TRBJ1-2, the complete variable domain is DTAVSQTPKYLVTQMGNDKSIKCEQNLGHDTMYWYKQDSKKFLKIMFSYNNKELIINETVPNRFSPKSPDKAHLNLHINSLELGDSAVYFCASSQRDRGGYTFGSGTRLTVV.